A selection of T cell receptor beta chains follows, all from one sample in a study of blood T cell repertoires in COVID-19. Method: immunoSEQ multiplex PCR; TCRdb's copy keeps in-frame clones and lacks some. The table lists fewer than 150,000 clones, almost 80% of them singletons, with roughly 9.8% in the top ten. Sequencing input: peripheral blood. The receptors originated from a man between 60 and 75 years old who had recovered from COVID-19. CDR3s include the opening cysteine and the closing phenylalanine or tryptophan. D genes are given only for firm matches. Not every row has a clone size; where given, it reads once, few, many or a size class.

clone_size j_call d_call v_call cdr3_nt cdr3_aa
- TRBJ1-2 - TRBV3-1/TRBV3-2 TGTGCCAGCAGCCACGCGTTTGGCTACACCTTC CASSHAFGYTF
- TRBJ2-2 - TRBV7-9 TGTGCCAGCAGCAATACCCCTGAGTCCGGGGAGCTGTTTTTT CASSNTPESGELFF
- TRBJ1-2 - TRBV9 TGTGCCAGCAGCGTAGGGGGCAGCCTATTCCGGGGCTACACCTTC CASSVGGSLFRGYTF
- TRBJ2-5 TRBD2 TRBV7-3 TGTGCCAGCAGCCCCGGGGGGCAAGAGACCCAGTACTTC CASSPGGQETQYF
- TRBJ2-1 - TRBV6-5 TGTGCCAGCAGCCCCCAAAGAGGCGTCTACAATGAGCAGTTCTTC CASSPQRGVYNEQFF
- TRBJ1-1 - TRBV5-8 TGTGCCAGCAGCCCGCAGCGGCAGACGATGAACACTGAAGCTTTCTTT CASSPQRQTMNTEAFF
- TRBJ1-2 TRBD1 TRBV4-2 TGTGCCAGCAGCCATAATAACAGGGGCGACTATGGCTACACCTTC CASSHNNRGDYGYTF
- TRBJ2-2 - TRBV5-1 TGCGCCAGCAGCTTGGATAGTTGGACCGGGGAGCTGTTTTTT CASSLDSWTGELFF
- TRBJ2-2 - TRBV11-2 TGTGCCAGCAGCATAAGGGGAAAAGCCGGGGAGCTGTTTTTT CASSIRGKAGELFF
once TRBJ2-5 - TRBV7-5 TGTGCCAGAAGCTTCCCCCCCCAGCGGAGACAAGAGACCCAGTACTTC CARSFPPQRRQETQYF
- TRBJ2-1 - TRBV30 TGTGCCTGGGTTAGGGGGGGTTCCTACAATGAGCAGTTCTTC CAWVRGGSYNEQFF
- TRBJ2-7 - TRBV6-5 TGTGCCAGCCAGCAGGGCAGCTCCTACGAGCAGTACTTC CASQQGSSYEQYF
- TRBJ1-1 - TRBV10-3 TGTGCCATCAGTGATGGGCCCAGGGCTGAAGCTTTCTTT CAISDGPRAEAFF
- TRBJ2-1 TRBD2 TRBV14 TGTGCCAGCTTCGGCGGGACTAGCGGGTACAATGAGCAGTTCTTC CASFGGTSGYNEQFF
- TRBJ2-5 - TRBV30 TGTGCGTTCGGTCGGGGGCAAGAGACCCAGTACTTC CAFGRGQETQYF
- TRBJ2-1 TRBD1 TRBV7-2 TGTGCCAGCAGCTTGAGTTACAGGGGGGTTGGAGAGCAGTTCTTC CASSLSYRGVGEQFF
once TRBJ1-3 - TRBV6-4 TGTGCCAGCAGTGACTCTTGGCGGCACTCTGGAAACACCATATATTTT CASSDSWRHSGNTIYF
few TRBJ1-6 - TRBV5-6 TGTGCCAGCAGCCCGGGGGGGAATTCACCCCTCCACTTT CASSPGGNSPLHF
- TRBJ1-1 TRBD1 TRBV6-5 TGTGCCAGCAGTTACTCGCAGGGGGCGCATACGGCGGAAGCTTTCTTT CASSYSQGAHTAEAFF
- TRBJ1-2 TRBD1 TRBV19 TGTGCCAGTAGTCCGACAGGGGGTTACTATGGCTACACCTTC CASSPTGGYYGYTF
once TRBJ2-5 - TRBV3-1/TRBV3-2 TGTGCCAGCAGCCTACAGGGAGGGGAGACCCAGTACTTC CASSLQGGETQYF
- TRBJ1-1 - TRBV6-4 TGTGCCAGCAGTGACTCGAGTACCACTGAAGCTTTCTTT CASSDSSTTEAFF
- TRBJ1-1 TRBD1 TRBV5-1 TGCGCCAGCAGCTCCCCTCTTGGGCAGGGGGCTACTGAAGCTTTCTTT CASSSPLGQGATEAFF
- TRBJ2-1 - TRBV19 TGTGCCAGTAGTCCCCAGGGGTCATACAATGAGCAGTTCTTC CASSPQGSYNEQFF
- TRBJ1-2 TRBD1 TRBV7-2 TGTGCCAGCAGTTTTGGGGGAGACAGGGGGAGGTATGGCTACACCTTC CASSFGGDRGRYGYTF
- TRBJ2-5 - TRBV29-1 TGCAGCGGTGCCTCAGGGGCCCTGGAAGAGACCCAGTACTTC CSGASGALEETQYF
- TRBJ1-2 TRBD1 TRBV15 TGTGCCACCAGCAGACTAATTAGACAGGGAGTCGGCTACACCTTC CATSRLIRQGVGYTF
- TRBJ1-2 TRBD1 TRBV2 TGTGCCAGCAGGGATGACAGGGGCCTCTATGGCTACACCTTC CASRDDRGLYGYTF
- TRBJ2-3 - TRBV24-1 TGTGCCACCAGGACCTCTGCAGGTACAGATACGCAGTATTTT CATRTSAGTDTQYF
- TRBJ2-3 TRBD2 TRBV3-1/TRBV3-2 TGTGTCACAAGCGGGGGGGCTAGCACAGATACGCAGTATTTT CVTSGGASTDTQYF
- TRBJ2-3 - TRBV27 TGTGCCAGCAGTTCGATTCAAGGAGGAGATACGCAGTATTTT CASSSIQGGDTQYF
- TRBJ1-1 - TRBV6-2/TRBV6-3 TGTGCCAGCAGTTACCCTGGGGAGTATACTGAAGCTTTCTTT CASSYPGEYTEAFF
- TRBJ1-5 - TRBV4-3 TGCGCCAGCAGCCAAAACCCGCCCGGTCAGGCACATCAGCCCCAGCATTTT CASSQNPPGQAHQPQHF
- TRBJ2-1 - TRBV6-2/TRBV6-3 TGTGCCAGCAGTAAAGACGGGAGCTCCTACAATGAGCAGTTCTTC CASSKDGSSYNEQFF
- TRBJ1-2 - TRBV13 TGTGCCAGCAGCTCCGACCGGGGGGGTTTCAGCGGCTACACCTTC CASSSDRGGFSGYTF
- TRBJ1-2 - TRBV19 TGTGCCAGTAGTGCCGGTCTTAACTATGGCTACACCTTC CASSAGLNYGYTF
few TRBJ1-1 TRBD1 TRBV7-3 TGTGCCAGCAGCCTTGGGACAGGGAACACTGAAGCTTTCTTT CASSLGTGNTEAFF
- TRBJ2-3 TRBD1 TRBV18 TGTGCCAGCTCACCGGGACAGGGGGGCGCAGATACGCAGTATTTT CASSPGQGGADTQYF
- TRBJ2-7 TRBD1 TRBV5-1 TGCGCCAGCAGCCTGGGACAGGGGCAACGCTACGAGCAGTACTTC CASSLGQGQRYEQYF
- TRBJ2-7 - TRBV28 TGTGCCAGCAGCTCGATAACAGTTCCCTACGAGCAGTACTTC CASSSITVPYEQYF
- TRBJ2-4 TRBD1 TRBV19 TGTGCCAGTAGTATTAAGGGACAGAGCAAAAACATTCAGTACTTC CASSIKGQSKNIQYF
- TRBJ1-1 TRBD1 TRBV30 TGTGCCTGGAGTGTCCAAAGGACAGGCGTGGACACTGAAGCTTTCTTT CAWSVQRTGVDTEAFF
- TRBJ1-1 - TRBV6-5 TGTGCCACCACGACTCCGGTAGGCACTGAAGCTTTCTTT CATTTPVGTEAFF
- TRBJ2-5 - TRBV7-2 TGTGCCAGCAGCTTAGTCTCGTACAGTTGGGTGGAGACCCAGTACTTC CASSLVSYSWVETQYF
- TRBJ2-3 TRBD1 TRBV5-1 TGCGCCAGCAGCTTGTTGGGACAGGGGAGCACAGATACGCAGTATTTT CASSLLGQGSTDTQYF
- TRBJ1-1 TRBD1 TRBV6-5 TGTGCCAGCAGTTACGGGATTACAGGGGGATTTGAAGCTTTCTTT CASSYGITGGFEAFF
few TRBJ2-3 - TRBV6-4 TGTGCCAGCAGTATTAGCGGCAGCACAGATACGCAGTATTTT CASSISGSTDTQYF
- TRBJ1-2 TRBD1 TRBV7-2 TGTGCCAGCAGTCAACCTAACCTACGGACAGGAGGCTATGGCTACACCTTC CASSQPNLRTGGYGYTF
- TRBJ1-2 - TRBV28 TGTGCCAGCAGTTTACGGGGGGCGGACTATGGCTACACCTTC CASSLRGADYGYTF
- TRBJ2-1 TRBD1 TRBV10-1 TGCGCCAGCAGTGAGTCGACTATACAGGGGCTCAGTGAGCAGTTCTTC CASSESTIQGLSEQFF
- TRBJ1-2 - TRBV7-8 TGTGCCAGCAGCTCGGGACAAGGTCCCGCGGGTGGAGGCTACACCTTC CASSSGQGPAGGGYTF
- TRBJ2-1 - TRBV25-1 TGTGCCAGCAGAACAGGGAGCTCCTACAATGAGCAGTTCTTC CASRTGSSYNEQFF
few TRBJ2-4 - TRBV5-4 TGTGCCAGCAGTCACCCTGGGGAGTTCTCCACAAACATTCAGTACTTC CASSHPGEFSTNIQYF
- TRBJ1-2 TRBD1 TRBV25-1 TGTGCCAGCAGTGAGGGAGGACAGGGTGGGGCCTATGGCTACACCTTC CASSEGGQGGAYGYTF
once TRBJ2-2 TRBD1 TRBV19 TGTGCCAGTAGTCGGGACAGAGAAACCGGGGAGCTGTTTTTT CASSRDRETGELFF